The clone carrying this T cell receptor beta chain was seen a few times. The antigen remains undetermined. This entry is derived from a study of T-cell memory formation after mild COVID-19. Study results and limitations: Clones shrinking from day 15 to 85 showed even CD4/CD8 mixes; later expanders tilted CD4+.

TCRdb re-derived calls from the 5' RACE reads in MiXCR, one entry per CDR3 protein. The sample shows 110,000 to 150,000 distinct CDR3 sequences, 13% to 15% of them seen only once. Germline CDR1 and CDR2: SQVTM and ANQGSEA. V lost 7 bases, J lost 8 bases, and 9 bases lay in between. This CDR3 contains 10 residues. This rearrangement joins TRBV29-1 to TRBJ2-1; D might be TRBD2 (5 bases). The sequence was collected from an adult woman who had mild COVID-19 (a few samples of this study predate the infection). Cell type and time point are not known. The sample taken for sequencing was PBMCs or a T cell subset sorted from them (not recorded which). CDR3: CSAYSDEQFF. As DNA, the CDR3 is TGCAGCGCGTATAGCGATGAGCAGTTCTTC.